This T cell receptor beta chain was identified in a study of regulatory T cells in long-lasting Graves disease. This clonotype was recorded a few times. Its antigen remains unknown. Per the germline V gene, CDR1 is KGHDR and CDR2 is SFDVKD. The CDR3 extends over 13 amino acids. In building TCR beta libraries, iRepertoire HTBI primers were used together with Arm-PCR of CDR3 regions. MiXCR, run by TCRdb on the multiplex PCR reads, gives a single entry per CDR3 protein. Among about 420,000 distinct CDR3 sequences listed, about a sixth were seen once. Study conclusions and caveats: Lower TCR diversity characterized persistent Graves' patients relative to newly diagnosed patients.

Time point reported: newly diagnosed GD, antithyroid drugs for less than 3 months. Researchers made the TCR library from RNA that was extracted from PBMCs. In addition, the sample was reused for a study of T cells in Graves' hyperthyroidism and ophthalmopathy.

The chain links TRBV24-1 to TRBJ2-3; D is perhaps TRBD2 (6 bases). TRBJ2-1 matches the DNA end more closely, so the J call is doubtful. The receptor was isolated from a woman under 30 with Graves disease. Source: peripheral blood mononuclear cells (PBMCs), taken at new diagnosis, from a patient treated with antithyroid drugs. CDR3 nucleotide sequence: TGTGCCACCAGTGATTTCTTAGCGGAACCGCAGTTCTTC. Translated: CATSDFLAEPQFF.